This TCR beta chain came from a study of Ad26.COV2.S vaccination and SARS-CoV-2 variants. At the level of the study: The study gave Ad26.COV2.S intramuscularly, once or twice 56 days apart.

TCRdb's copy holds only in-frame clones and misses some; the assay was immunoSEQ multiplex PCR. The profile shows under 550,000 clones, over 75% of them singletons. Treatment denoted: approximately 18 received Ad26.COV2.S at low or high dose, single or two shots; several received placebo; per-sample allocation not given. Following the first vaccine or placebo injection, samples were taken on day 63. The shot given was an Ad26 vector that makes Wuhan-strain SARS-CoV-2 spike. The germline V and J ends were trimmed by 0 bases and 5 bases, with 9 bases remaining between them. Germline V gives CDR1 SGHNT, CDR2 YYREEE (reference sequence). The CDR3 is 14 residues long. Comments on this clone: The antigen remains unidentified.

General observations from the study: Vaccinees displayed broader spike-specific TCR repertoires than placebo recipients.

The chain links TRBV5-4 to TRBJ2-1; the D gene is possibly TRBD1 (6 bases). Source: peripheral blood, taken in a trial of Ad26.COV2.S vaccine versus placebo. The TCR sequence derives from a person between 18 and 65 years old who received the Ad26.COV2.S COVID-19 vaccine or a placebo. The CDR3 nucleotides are TGTGCCAGCAGCTTGGGGACAGCAAACAATGAGCAGTTCTTC. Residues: CASSLGTANNEQFF. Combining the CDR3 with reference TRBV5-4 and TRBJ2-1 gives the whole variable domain ETGVTQSPTHLIKTRGQQVTLRCSSQSGHNTVSWYQQALGQGPQFIFQYYREEENGRGNFPPRFSGLQFPNYSSELNVNALELDDSALYLCASSLGTANNEQFFGPGTRLTVL.